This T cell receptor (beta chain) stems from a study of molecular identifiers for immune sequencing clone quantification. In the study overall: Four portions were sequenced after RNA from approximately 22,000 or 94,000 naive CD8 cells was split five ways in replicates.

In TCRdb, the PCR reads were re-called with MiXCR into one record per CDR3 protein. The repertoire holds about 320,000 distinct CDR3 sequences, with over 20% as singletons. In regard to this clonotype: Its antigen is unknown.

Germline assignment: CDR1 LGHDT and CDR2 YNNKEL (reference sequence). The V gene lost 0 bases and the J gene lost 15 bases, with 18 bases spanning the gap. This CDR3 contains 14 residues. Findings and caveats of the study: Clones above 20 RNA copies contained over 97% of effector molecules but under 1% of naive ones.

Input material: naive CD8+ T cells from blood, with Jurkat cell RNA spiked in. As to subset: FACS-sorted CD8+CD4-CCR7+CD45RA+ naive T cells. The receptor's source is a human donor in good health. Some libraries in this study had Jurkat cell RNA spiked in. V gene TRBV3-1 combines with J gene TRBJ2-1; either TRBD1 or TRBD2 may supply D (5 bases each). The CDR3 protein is CASSQDLGEWGPFF. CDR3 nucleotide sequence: TGTGCCAGCAGCCAAGATTTGGGGGAGTGGGGTCCGTTCTTC.